What follows are 13 T cell receptor beta chains derived from one specimen sequenced in a study. MiXCR, run by TCRdb on the 5' RACE reads, gives a single entry per CDR3 protein. This table has some 64,000 distinct CDR3 sequences, 22% appearing once. The sequenced sample consisted of memory CD4+ T cells sorted from a lymph node. Described subset: memory CD4+ T cells, CD4+CD45RO+CD25-. The origin of the receptors is a female donor with breast cancer.

This clonotype was observed a handful of times. The gene calls are TRBV3-1 and TRBJ1-2; D uncertain. This CDR3 spans 12 amino acids. Trimming shortened V by 1 base and J by 7 bases, and 7 bases separated the two germline ends. CDR1 and CDR2 from the germline V gene are LGHDT and YNNKEL (reference sequence). Written as DNA, the CDR3 is TGTGCCAGCAGCCAAGGCCGCGGTGGCTACACCTTC. Protein sequence: CASSQGRGGYTF.

The genes are TRBV9 and TRBJ2-7, with a possible D match to TRBD1 (6 bases). Germline V lookup: CDR1 SGDLS, CDR2 YYNGEE. Trimming left V 4 bases short and J 1 base short, with 21 bases between. This CDR3 spans 17 amino acids. The CDR3 is CASSRLATRDKSYEQYF. The DNA for the CDR3 is TGTGCCAGCAGCCGACTCGCGACCCGGGACAAGTCCTACGAGCAGTACTTC.

There are a few counts of this clonotype. The chain employs TRBV20-1 and TRBJ1-1; D unclear. V was clipped by 5 bases and J by 0 bases, with 13 bases between them. The germline V gene has CDR1 DFQATT and CDR2 SNEGSKA (reference sequence). This CDR3 is 14 amino acids long. The CDR3 protein is CSAAKLAMNTEAFF. The CDR3 nucleotides read TGCAGTGCTGCTAAACTAGCGATGAACACTGAAGCTTTCTTT.

This clonotype was found many times. The chain has TRBV7-2 and TRBJ1-2, with a tentative D call TRBD1 (6 bases). V was trimmed by 4 bases and J by 4 bases, leaving 13 bases between them. Germline CDR1 and CDR2: SGHTA and FQGNSA. CDR3 size: 14 residues. The CDR3 DNA reads as TGTGCCAGCAGCTCCTACTTGACAGGCTATGGCTACACCTTC. It encodes CASSSYLTGYGYTF.

This clonotype has a handful of counts. The chain links TRBV6-1 to TRBJ2-1; TRBD1 agrees at 7 bases. Germline lookup yields CDR1 MNHNS and CDR2 SASEGT. The CDR3 loop spans 13 amino acids. V trimming: 7 bases; J trimming: 1 base; junction bases outside the gene matches: 1. The CDR3 DNA reads TGTGCCAGCAAGGGACAGTCCTACAATGAGCAGTTCTTC. This encodes CASKGQSYNEQFF.

The table lists this clonotype with a few counts. The V gene is TRBV6-2 or TRBV6-3, the J gene TRBJ2-3; D is uncertain. Germline CDR1 is MNHEY and CDR2 is SVGEGT. Trimming removed 8 bases at V and 2 bases at J, with 14 bases between. The CDR3 extends over 14 amino acids. CDR3 sequence (DNA): TGTGCCAGCTCAATGGCGGCCTTCACAGATACGCAGTATTTT. Protein sequence: CASSMAAFTDTQYF.

This clonotype came up many times. V gene TRBV20-1 combines with J gene TRBJ2-7, with no clear D. V shed 0 bases and J shed 0 bases, with 12 bases lying between them. Germline V CDR1 and CDR2: DFQATT, SNEGSKA (reference sequence). The length of the CDR3 is 15 residues. CDR3 nucleotide sequence: TGCAGTGCTAGAGATTTCGGCAGGAACTCCTACGAGCAGTACTTC. This translates into CSARDFGRNSYEQYF.

This clonotype occurred once. This chain connects TRBV4-2 to TRBJ2-1, with 8 positions matching TRBD2. After removal of 4 bases from V and 7 bases from J, the junction contained 9 bases not matched to a gene. Germline CDR1 and CDR2: LGHNA and YNFKEQ. This CDR3 is built from 15 residues. CDR3 loop: CASSRDTSGINEQFF. The DNA for the CDR3 is TGTGCCAGCAGCCGGGACACTAGCGGTATTAATGAGCAGTTCTTC.

This clonotype was recorded at least ten times. V is TRBV7-2 and J is TRBJ2-3; unclear D gene. This CDR3 contains 13 residues. With 4 bases removed from V and 0 bases from J, the gap between germline ends came to 5 bases. Germline V gene sequence: CDR1 SGHTA, CDR2 FQGNSA. CDR3 nucleotides: TGTGCCAGCAGCTCCTTTAGCACAGATACGCAGTATTTT. Translation gives CASSSFSTDTQYF. Full variable domain (missing parts from reference TRBV7-2 and TRBJ2-3): GAGVSQSPSNKVTEKGKDVELRCDPISGHTALYWYRQSLGQGLEFLIYFQGNSAPDKSGLPSDRFSAERTGGSVSTLTIQRTQQEDSAVYLCASSSFSTDTQYFGPGTRLTVL.

This clonotype was detected only a few times. This chain connects TRBV7-2 to TRBJ2-2; 9 positions agree with TRBD1. There are 19 residues in the CDR3. Trimming cost V 0 bases and J 7 bases; bases outside gene matches: 15. Germline V gene data show CDR1 as SGHTA and CDR2 as FQGNSA. The CDR3 DNA reads as TGTGCCAGCAGCTTAGCGCGTGCGGGACAGGGAGGTTATAGCGGGGAGCTGTTTTTT. Translation: CASSLARAGQGGYSGELFF.

The V and J genes are TRBV5-1 and TRBJ2-3; 10 bases match TRBD2. The V segment lost 3 bases and the J segment 4 bases; nucleotides outside the gene matches: 26. Germline CDR1 and CDR2: SGHRS and YFSETQ. The CDR3 runs 22 residues. The CDR3 coding sequence is TGCGCCAGCAGCTACGACAGGCCCCCCAGGACTAGCGGAAATTATTGGGCAGATACGCAGTATTTT. Translated: CASSYDRPPRTSGNYWADTQYF.

The genes are TRBV24-1 and TRBJ1-5; D may be TRBD1 (5 bases). This CDR3 has 13 amino acids. V was pared by 4 bases and J by 2 bases, with 5 bases between. Germline CDR1 reads KGHDR; CDR2 reads SFDVKD. In DNA, the CDR3 is TGTGCCACCAGTGAACAGGGCAATCAGCCCCAGCATTTT. Translating it yields CATSEQGNQPQHF.

This clonotype was recorded at least ten times. The chain combines TRBV4-1 with TRBJ1-1; tentatively, D is TRBD1 (6 bases). The CDR3 sequence is 12 residues long. V dropped 6 bases and J dropped 2 bases, with 7 bases sitting between them. Looked up from germline, CDR1 is MGHRA and CDR2 is YSYEKL. The CDR3 is CASRQGNTEAFF. CDR3 nucleotides: TGCGCCAGCAGACAGGGAAACACTGAAGCTTTCTTT.